This T cell receptor (beta chain) was identified in a study of cytomegalovirus exposure and HLA in healthy donors. Points from the study as a whole: TCR beta chain V- and J-gene trimming was linked, in a later analysis, to a missense variant in DCLRE1C.

The PCR employed 60 Vbeta primers together with 13 Jbeta primers. Only in-frame clones appear in the TCRdb table, and some are missing; sequencing was by immunoSEQ multiplex PCR. The sample has about 230,000 clones, around 80% seen once. On this clone: The antigen is undetermined.

Everyone who donated was a healthy bone marrow donor. The germline gives CDR1 SGHDN, CDR2 FVKESK. This CDR3 comprises 15 residues. With 3 bases removed from V and 2 bases from J, the gap between germline ends came to 11 bases. The sequenced sample was PBMCs. V and J are TRBV14 and TRBJ2-1; tentatively, D is TRBD1 (5 bases). The TCR originated in a boy between 10 and 17 years old in good health and CMV-seronegative. CDR3 amino acids: CASSQQGRTYNEQFF. Here the CDR3 DNA reads TGTGCCAGCAGCCAGCAGGGCCGAACCTACAATGAGCAGTTCTTC. Variable domain in full (rest from reference TRBV14 and TRBJ2-1): EAGVTQFPSHSVIEKGQTVTLRCDPISGHDNLYWYRRVMGKEIKFLLHFVKESKQDESGMPNNRFLAERTGGTYSTLKVQPAELEDSGVYFCASSQQGRTYNEQFFGPGTRLTVL.